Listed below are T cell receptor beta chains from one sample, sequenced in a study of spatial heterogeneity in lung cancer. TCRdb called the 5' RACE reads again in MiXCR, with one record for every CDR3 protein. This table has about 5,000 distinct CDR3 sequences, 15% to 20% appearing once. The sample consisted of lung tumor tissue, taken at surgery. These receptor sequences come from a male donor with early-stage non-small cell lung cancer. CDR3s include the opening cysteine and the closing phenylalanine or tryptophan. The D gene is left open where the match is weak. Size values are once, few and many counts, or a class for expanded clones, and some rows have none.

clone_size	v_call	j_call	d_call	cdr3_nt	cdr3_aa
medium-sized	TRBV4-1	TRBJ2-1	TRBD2	TGCGCCAGCAGCCCGACATGGGGAGCGGGAGTGCCCTACAATGAGCAGTTCTTC	CASSPTWGAGVPYNEQFF
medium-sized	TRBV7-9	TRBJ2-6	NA	TGTGCCAGCAGCTCGCTGAGCTCTGGGGCCAACGTCCTGACTTTC	CASSSLSSGANVLTF
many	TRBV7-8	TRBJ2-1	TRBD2	TGTGCCAGCAGCCAACTAGCGGGTCGTACAATGAAGCAGTTCTTC	CASSQLAGRTMKQFF
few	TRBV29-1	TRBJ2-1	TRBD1	TGCAGCGTGCAACCGGGACAGGGGGCGTATGAGCAGTTCTTC	CSVQPGQGAYEQFF
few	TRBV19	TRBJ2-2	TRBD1	TGTGCCGCACAGGGGTCCAACACCGGGGAGCTGTTTTTT	CAAQGSNTGELFF
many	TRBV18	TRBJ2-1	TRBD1	TGTGCCAGCTCACCCTTACAGGGGGCGGCCTTTAATGAGCAGTTCTTC	CASSPLQGAAFNEQFF
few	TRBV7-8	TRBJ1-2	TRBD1	TGTGCCAGCCAAGGGACAGGGAAGGGCGACTATGGCTACACCTTC	CASQGTGKGDYGYTF
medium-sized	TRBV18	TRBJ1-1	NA	TGTGCCAGCTCACAGGTGAACACTGAAGCTTTCTTT	CASSQVNTEAFF
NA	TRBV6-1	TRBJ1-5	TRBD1	TGTGCCAGCACTGTTTCGACAGGGGGAGGCAATCAGCCCCAGCATTTT	CASTVSTGGGNQPQHF
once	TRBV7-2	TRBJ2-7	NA	TGTGCCAGTCGCACTCCGGCGCACTACGAGCAGTACTTC	CASRTPAHYEQYF
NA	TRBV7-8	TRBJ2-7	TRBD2	TGTGCCAGCAGCCCCGGGACTAGCCTCTACGAGCAGTACTTC	CASSPGTSLYEQYF
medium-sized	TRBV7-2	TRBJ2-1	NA	TGTGCCAGCAGCTTAGGGGCAAGCGGCAGCTCCTACAATGAGCAGTTCTTC	CASSLGASGSSYNEQFF
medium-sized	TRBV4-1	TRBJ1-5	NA	TGCGCCAGCAGCCCTGGACTGCCGAGCAATCAGCCCCAGCATTTT	CASSPGLPSNQPQHF
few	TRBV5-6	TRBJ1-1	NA	TGTGCCAGCAGCTTGCCCCGGCCGGTGAACACTGAAGCTTTCTTT	CASSLPRPVNTEAFF
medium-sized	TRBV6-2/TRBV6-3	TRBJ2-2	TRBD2	TGTGCCAGCAGTATACTAGCGCGACCCGGGGAGCTGTTTTTT	CASSILARPGELFF
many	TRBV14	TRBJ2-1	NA	TGTGCCAGCAGCCAACTAACGGGGGCAAACAATGAGCAGTTCTTC	CASSQLTGANNEQFF
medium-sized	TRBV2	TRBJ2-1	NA	TGTGCCAGCAGCCGACTAGATGCCCACAATGAGCAGTTCTTC	CASSRLDAHNEQFF
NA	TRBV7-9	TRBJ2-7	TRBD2	TGTGCCAGCAGCTCTCCGGGACTAGCGGGGGGTTCTGGCGACGAGCAGTACTTC	CASSSPGLAGGSGDEQYF
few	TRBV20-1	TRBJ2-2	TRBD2	TGCAGTGCTCCGACTAGCGGACTACGGGACACCGGGGAGCTGTTTTTT	CSAPTSGLRDTGELFF
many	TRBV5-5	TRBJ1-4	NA	TGTGCCAGCAGGCCCTTGGGGGGGGCTGGTGAAAAACTGTTTTTT	CASRPLGGAGEKLFF